Presented here are 4 T cell receptor beta chains from one specimen sequenced in a study of T cell changes during pregnancy in multiple sclerosis. Clones were read by immunoSEQ multiplex PCR, and TCRdb kept only the in-frame ones, dropping some. Among approximately 88,000 clones listed, 85% to 95% were seen once. The source material was peripheral blood, sampled in the first trimester of pregnancy. All receptors derive from a female donor with multiple sclerosis, enrolled in a pregnancy study.

V and J are TRBV4-1 and TRBJ1-2; D perhaps matches TRBD1 (6 bases). The CDR3 is 15 residues long. Germline values: CDR1 MGHRA, CDR2 YSYEKL. V dropped 0 bases and J dropped 6 bases, with 14 bases sitting between them. Written as DNA, the CDR3 is TGCGCCAGCAGCCAAGATCCAGGGGAAGTGGATGGCTACACCTTC. This codes for CASSQDPGEVDGYTF.

A single count supports this clone. The rearrangement links TRBV25-1 to TRBJ1-2; tentative D call: TRBD1 (6 bases). The CDR3 length is 14 residues. V lost 1 base, J lost 3 bases, and 9 bases lay in between. Germline CDR1 reads MGHDK; CDR2 reads SYGVNS. The CDR3, as DNA: TGTGCCAGCAGTGAATTTAAGGGGGACTATGGCTACACCTTC. Residues: CASSEFKGDYGYTF.

CDR3: CASSYSGVPTNYGYTF. The CDR3 DNA reads as TGTGCCAGCAGTTACTCAGGGGTGCCAACTAACTATGGCTACACCTTC. The gene calls are TRBV6-5 and TRBJ1-2; possibly TRBD1 for D (5 bases). Germline CDR1 MNHEY, CDR2 SVGAGI. With 0 bases removed from V and 0 bases from J, the gap between germline ends came to 11 bases. There are 16 residues in the CDR3.

This chain uses TRBV2 with TRBJ2-2; possible D gene TRBD2, 6 bases. V was shortened by 5 bases and J by 4 bases, with 14 bases between the two germline ends. The CDR3 is 15 residues long. Germline V lookup: CDR1 SNHLY, CDR2 FYNNEI. The CDR3 protein is CASSILGTRTGELFF. Written as DNA, the CDR3 is TGTGCCAGCAGTATTCTTGGGACTCGCACCGGGGAGCTGTTTTTT.